The 14 T cell receptor beta chains reported below all come from one sample, sequenced in a study of T-cell memory formation after mild COVID-19. One entry per CDR3 protein results from TCRdb running MiXCR on the 5' RACE reads. The repertoire holds 250,000 or so distinct CDR3 sequences, with approximately 18% as singletons. Sequencing used PBMCs or a T cell subset sorted from them (not recorded which). These receptors all come from a man between 18 and 29 years old who had mild COVID-19 (a few samples of this study predate the infection). Cell type and time point are not known.

This chain uses TRBV20-1 with TRBJ1-5, with D perhaps matching TRBD1 (6 bases). Trimming removed 2 bases from V and 2 bases from J, with 16 bases in between. Germline V CDR1 and CDR2: DFQATT, SNEGSKA (reference sequence). This CDR3 comprises 16 residues. The CDR3 nucleotides read TGCAGTGCTAGACCAACAGGGTTCGTTGGCAATCAGCCCCAGCATTTT. As protein: CSARPTGFVGNQPQHF.

The genes are TRBV20-1 and TRBJ2-1; D not resolved. The V end was cut by 8 bases, the J end by 1 base, with 12 bases between. From germline, CDR1 is DFQATT and CDR2 SNEGSKA (reference sequence). The CDR3 is made up of 13 amino acids. The CDR3 reads CSSFSQSYNEQFF. The CDR3 coding sequence is TGCAGTTCCTTCTCCCAGTCCTACAATGAGCAGTTCTTC.

This clonotype was counted only a few times. This rearrangement joins TRBV20-1 to TRBJ1-6; 7 nucleotides match TRBD1. CDR1 is DFQATT and CDR2 is SNEGSKA in the germline V gene (reference sequence). Trimming cost V 6 bases and J 7 bases; bases outside gene matches: 3. There are 12 residues in the CDR3. CDR3 in DNA: TGCAGTGCCGGGACAGTGAATTCACCCCTCCACTTT. It codes for CSAGTVNSPLHF.

The chain is built from TRBV25-1 and TRBJ2-1, with unresolved D. V lost 4 bases and J 13 bases, leaving 11 bases between the germline ends. Looked up from germline, CDR1 is MGHDK and CDR2 is SYGVNS. The CDR3 spans 11 residues. CDR3 sequence reads: CASSATGVQFF. In nucleotides, the CDR3 is TGTGCCAGCAGTGCCACTGGTGTACAGTTCTTC.

This clonotype was seen a few times. The J gene is TRBJ2-7, the V gene TRBV9; 9 bases are shared with TRBD1. This CDR3 spans 16 amino acids. After removal of 3 bases from V and 3 bases from J, the junction contained 10 bases not matched to a gene. Looked up from germline, CDR1 is SGDLS and CDR2 is YYNGEE. CDR3: CASSAGYRTGDYEQYF. DNA for the CDR3: TGTGCCAGCAGCGCCGGATATAGGACAGGGGACTACGAGCAGTACTTC.

The sample holds a few counts of this clonotype. The genes are TRBV5-1 and TRBJ2-3; D remains unclear. Germline CDR1 reads SGHRS; CDR2 reads YFSETQ. The CDR3 spans 15 residues. V gave up 0 bases and J gave up 5 bases, with 13 bases separating them. CDR3 in DNA: TGCGCCAGCAGCTTGGCAGCACCAGAGCGAGATACGCAGTATTTT. This gives the protein CASSLAAPERDTQYF. Drawing the rest from reference TRBV5-1 and TRBJ2-3, the complete variable domain is KAGVTQTPRYLIKTRGQQVTLSCSPISGHRSVSWYQQTPGQGLQFLFEYFSETQRNKGNFPGRFSGRQFSNSRSEMNVSTLELGDSALYLCASSLAAPERDTQYFGPGTRLTVL.

This rearrangement joins TRBV6-2 or TRBV6-3 to TRBJ2-3; D possibly corresponds to TRBD1 (5 bases). The germline CDR1 and CDR2 sequences are MNHEY and SVGEGT. The CDR3 consists of 13 residues. Trimming left V 2 bases short and J 8 bases short, with 11 bases between. CDR3 DNA sequence: TGTGCCAGCAGTTACCGTGACAGCCGTACGCAGTATTTT. Translation: CASSYRDSRTQYF.

This sequence joins TRBV12-3 or TRBV12-4 and TRBJ2-7, with 10 bases identical to TRBD1. V lost 5 bases and J lost 5; bases outside the gene matches: 6. This CDR3 has 14 amino acids. The CDR3 DNA follows: TGTGCCAGCAGTCACGACAGGGGGCACGACGAGCAGTACTTC. Translating gives CASSHDRGHDEQYF.

In this sample, this clonotype turned up a few times. The chain couples TRBV7-2 to TRBJ1-6; no clear D gene. V was pared by 5 bases and J by 8 bases, with 10 bases between. The CDR3 is made up of 13 amino acids. Germline V lookup: CDR1 SGHTA, CDR2 FQGNSA. Here the CDR3 reads CASSRSSHSPLHF. CDR3 DNA: TGTGCCAGCAGCCGATCCAGCCATTCACCCCTCCACTTT.

In this sample, this clonotype turned up many times. The V and J genes are TRBV28 and TRBJ2-2, with no clear D. V was trimmed by 5 bases and J by 1 base, leaving 5 bases between them. Germline V gives CDR1 MDHEN, CDR2 SYDVKM. The CDR3 extends over 13 amino acids. The CDR3 here is CASSRENTGELFF. In DNA, the CDR3 is TGTGCCAGCAGTCGAGAGAACACCGGGGAGCTGTTTTTT. The full variable domain, in which reference TRBV28 and TRBJ2-2 provide the parts outside the CDR3, is DVKVTQSSRYLVKRTGEKVFLECVQDMDHENMFWYRQDPGLGLRLIYFSYDVKMKEKGDIPEGYSVSREKKERFSLILESASTNQTSMYLCASSRENTGELFFGEGSRLTVL.

The V call is TRBV12-3 or TRBV12-4, the J call TRBJ2-3; maybe TRBD1 (5 bases). Between the trimmed V and J ends, which lost 7 bases and 1 base, there was a span of 12 bases. The CDR3 is 14 amino acids. CDR3 coding DNA: TGTGCCAGCACCACACAGGTGGGCACAGATACGCAGTATTTT. Residues: CASTTQVGTDTQYF.

This clonotype was recorded at least ten times. This chain links TRBV24-1 with TRBJ2-5; D remains unclear. The CDR3 runs 14 residues. Per the germline V gene, CDR1 is KGHDR and CDR2 is SFDVKD. Trimming left V 1 base short and J 5 bases short, with 10 bases between. The CDR3 reads CATSDFRTVETQYF. CDR3 in DNA: TGTGCCACCAGTGATTTCCGGACCGTGGAGACCCAGTACTTC.

The chain joins TRBV7-9 to TRBJ1-6, with D hard to call. Germline CDR1 reads SEHNR; CDR2 reads FQNEAQ (reference sequence). The CDR3 runs 12 residues. Trimming took off 1 base at V and 9 bases at J, with 4 bases between the two ends. DNA for the CDR3: TGTGCCAGCAGCTTAGTTCTTTCACCCCTCCACTTT. Translating it yields CASSLVLSPLHF. Variable domain in full (rest from reference TRBV7-9 and TRBJ1-6): DTGVSQNPRHKITKRGQNVTFRCDPISEHNRLYWYRQTLGQGPEFLTYFQNEAQLEKSRLLSDRFSAERPKGSFSTLEIQRTEQGDSAMYLCASSLVLSPLHFGNGTRLTVT.

This clonotype was observed a few times. The rearrangement joins TRBV30 to TRBJ1-1; 8 bases agree with TRBD1. The CDR3 contains 13 residues. Trimming at V came to 5 bases and at J to 5 bases, leaving 7 bases not matched to a gene. CDR1 is GTSNPN and CDR2 is SVGIG in the germline V gene (reference sequence). The CDR3 region is CAWGDRGLTEAFF. CDR3 nucleotide sequence: TGTGCCTGGGGAGACAGGGGATTGACTGAAGCTTTCTTT.